The clone carrying this TCR beta chain was recorded a few times. In TCRdb, the 5' RACE reads were re-called with MiXCR into one record per CDR3 protein. Of hundreds of thousands of distinct CDR3 sequences listed, approximately 23% were seen once; the top ten hold around 12%. Unmatched junction bases numbered 3, after V lost 7 bases and J lost 0 bases. CDR1 DFQATT and CDR2 SNEGSKA come from the germline V gene (reference sequence). The length of the CDR3 is 12 residues. This entry comes from a study of T-cell memory formation after mild COVID-19. The sample taken for sequencing was PBMCs or a T cell subset sorted from them (not recorded which). The rearrangement uses TRBV20-1 and TRBJ2-7; 7 nucleotides match TRBD2. This clonotype was sampled from an adult woman who had mild COVID-19 (a few samples of this study predate the infection). Cell type and time point are not known. CDR3 in amino acids: CSGRDYSYEQYF. In DNA form, the CDR3 reads TGCAGTGGGAGGGACTACTCCTACGAGCAGTACTTC.